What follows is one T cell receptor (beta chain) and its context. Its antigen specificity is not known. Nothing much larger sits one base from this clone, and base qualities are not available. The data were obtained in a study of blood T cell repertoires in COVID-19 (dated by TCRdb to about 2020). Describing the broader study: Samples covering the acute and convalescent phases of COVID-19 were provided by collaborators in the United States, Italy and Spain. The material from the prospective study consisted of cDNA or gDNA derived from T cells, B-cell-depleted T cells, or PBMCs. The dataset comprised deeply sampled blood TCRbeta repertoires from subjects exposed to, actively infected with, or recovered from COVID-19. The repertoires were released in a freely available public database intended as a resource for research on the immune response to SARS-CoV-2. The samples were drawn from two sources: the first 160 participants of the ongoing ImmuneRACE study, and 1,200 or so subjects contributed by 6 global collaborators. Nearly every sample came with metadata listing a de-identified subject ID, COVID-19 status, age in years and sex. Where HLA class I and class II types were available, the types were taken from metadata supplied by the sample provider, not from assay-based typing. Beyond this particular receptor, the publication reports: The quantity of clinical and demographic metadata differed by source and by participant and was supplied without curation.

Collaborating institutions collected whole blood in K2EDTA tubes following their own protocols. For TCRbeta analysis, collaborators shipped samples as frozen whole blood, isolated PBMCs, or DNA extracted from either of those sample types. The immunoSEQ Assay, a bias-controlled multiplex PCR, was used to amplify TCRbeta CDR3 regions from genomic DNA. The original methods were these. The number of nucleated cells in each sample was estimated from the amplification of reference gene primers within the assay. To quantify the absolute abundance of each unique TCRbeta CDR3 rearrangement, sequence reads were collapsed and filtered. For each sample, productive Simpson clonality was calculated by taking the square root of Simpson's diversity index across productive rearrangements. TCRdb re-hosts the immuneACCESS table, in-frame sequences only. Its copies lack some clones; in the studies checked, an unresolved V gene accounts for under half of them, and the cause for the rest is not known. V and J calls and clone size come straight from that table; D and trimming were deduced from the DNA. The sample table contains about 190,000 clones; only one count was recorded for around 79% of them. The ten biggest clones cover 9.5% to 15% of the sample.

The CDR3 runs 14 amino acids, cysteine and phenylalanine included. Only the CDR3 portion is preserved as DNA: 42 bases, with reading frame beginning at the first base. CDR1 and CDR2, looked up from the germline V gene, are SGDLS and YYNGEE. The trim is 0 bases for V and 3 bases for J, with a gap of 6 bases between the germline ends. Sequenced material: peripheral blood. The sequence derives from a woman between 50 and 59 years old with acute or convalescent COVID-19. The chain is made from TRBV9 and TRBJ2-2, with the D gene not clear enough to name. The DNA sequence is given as TGTGCCAGCAGCGTAGACCCAGACACCGGGGAGCTGTTTTTT. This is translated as CASSVDPDTGELFF.